Listed below are T cell receptor beta chains from one sample, sequenced in a study of blood T cell repertoires in COVID-19. The data were produced by immunoSEQ multiplex PCR, yet TCRdb's version contains in-frame clones alone and is incomplete. The table lists roughly 200,000 clones, about four fifths of them singletons. What was sequenced was peripheral blood. The receptors were sampled from a woman between 40 and 55 years old with COVID-19, enrolled during active disease. CDR3s include the opening cysteine and the closing phenylalanine or tryptophan. Fields, in order: clone size, D gene, V gene, J gene, CDR3 DNA, CDR3 protein. A D gene is named only where the DNA matches it firmly. Only part of the rows carry a size: once, few, many, or a class if the clone is expanded.

NA	NA	TRBV7-3	TRBJ2-3	TGTGCCAGCAGCTTATCGGGGGATACGCAGTATTTT	CASSLSGDTQYF
NA	TRBD2	TRBV7-2	TRBJ2-3	TGTGCCAGCAGCTCGGTACTAGCGGGGGGGACAGGGTATTTT	CASSSVLAGGTGYF
NA	NA	TRBV2	TRBJ2-5	TGTGCCAGCCGGGCAGGAGGGACCCAGTACTTC	CASRAGGTQYF
NA	NA	TRBV6-5	TRBJ1-4	TGTGCCAGCAGTATTAATGAGGTGGAAAAACTGTTTTTT	CASSINEVEKLFF
NA	NA	TRBV15	TRBJ2-5	TGTGCCACCAGCAGAGGGGCAGAAGAGACCCAGTACTTC	CATSRGAEETQYF
once	NA	TRBV18	TRBJ1-1	TGTGCCAGCTCACCACCGAACACGAACACTGAAGCTTTCTTT	CASSPPNTNTEAFF
NA	NA	TRBV2	TRBJ2-5	TGTGCCAGCAGTGAAAACGGTTTAGCTGTGGAGACCCAGTACTTC	CASSENGLAVETQYF
few	TRBD2	TRBV6-5	TRBJ2-3	TGTGCCAGCTCGACTAGCGGGGGGGCGGCAGATACGCAGTATTTT	CASSTSGGAADTQYF
NA	NA	TRBV15	TRBJ1-2	TGTGCCACCAGCAGAGAGGGCAGGCTTTATGGCTACACCTTC	CATSREGRLYGYTF
NA	NA	TRBV7-9	TRBJ1-5	TGTGCCAGCAGCCCCCAAAGCGGTCAGCCCCAGCATTTT	CASSPQSGQPQHF
once	TRBD1	TRBV7-9	TRBJ2-7	TGTGCCAGCAGCTTAGCGCGGGTTGACAGGGGGTACGAGCAGTACTTC	CASSLARVDRGYEQYF
NA	NA	TRBV3-1/TRBV3-2	TRBJ2-3	TGTGCCAGCAGCCAAGTAAAGAGGGGGTCGGTCGATACGCAGTATTTT	CASSQVKRGSVDTQYF
NA	TRBD1	TRBV5-3	TRBJ1-2	TGTGCCAGAAGCGCGAGGGACAGCTTCTATGGCTACACCTTC	CARSARDSFYGYTF
NA	NA	TRBV6-2/TRBV6-3	TRBJ1-2	TGTGCCAGCAGTCGACAGGCCAACTATGGCTACACCTTC	CASSRQANYGYTF
few	TRBD2	TRBV5-5	TRBJ2-2	TGTGCCAGCAGCTTACTAGCGGGGGGTAGCACCGGGGAGCTGTTTTTT	CASSLLAGGSTGELFF
NA	TRBD2	TRBV27	TRBJ2-3	TGTGCCAGCAGTTTGGGCCTAGCGGGAGCGCAGTATTTT	CASSLGLAGAQYF
NA	TRBD1	TRBV7-8	TRBJ2-7	TGTGCCAGCAGCTTAGGGGACAGCCTCTACGAGCAGTACTTC	CASSLGDSLYEQYF
NA	TRBD2	TRBV10-3	TRBJ2-3	TGTGCCATCTTCAGCGGTAGCGGGAGCGCGGGAGATACGCAGTATTTT	CAIFSGSGSAGDTQYF
NA	NA	TRBV28	TRBJ1-5	TGTGCCAGCAGGCAGGCTCCCAATCAGCCCCAGCATTTT	CASRQAPNQPQHF
few	NA	TRBV7-2	TRBJ1-2	TGTGCCAGCAGTCCCGACAGCGGGATCTATGGCTACACCTTC	CASSPDSGIYGYTF
NA	TRBD1	TRBV6-5	TRBJ1-5	TGTGCCAGCAGGAGACAGGGTTATAGCAATCAGCCCCAGCATTTT	CASRRQGYSNQPQHF
once	NA	TRBV30	TRBJ2-1	TGTGCCTGGAGTGTAGGGACACCAAATGAGCAGTTCTTC	CAWSVGTPNEQFF
NA	NA	TRBV30	TRBJ1-2	TGTGCCTGGAGGAGACCCTTGAGGGGGTATGGCTACACCTTC	CAWRRPLRGYGYTF